Listed here are 15 T cell receptor beta chains from one sample, sequenced in a study of MAIT cells during Salmonella Paratyphi A infection. TCRdb recomputed calls from the 5' RACE reads with MiXCR, one row per CDR3 protein. The sample includes some 650 distinct CDR3 sequences, 36% of them seen just once. As to time point: healthy control first sampling. Flow cytometry identified and sorted MAIT cells as Valpha7.2+ CD161+ T cells. The sample consisted of MAIT cells from blood. These TCRs come from an adult in good health.

The genes are TRBV7-9 and TRBJ1-2, with D possibly TRBD1 on 5 matching bases. Germline CDR1 and CDR2: SEHNR and FQNEAQ (reference sequence). Deletions cut 3 bases from V and 4 bases from J, with 15 bases between. The CDR3 contains 15 residues. The CDR3 reads CASSLLGEGGYGYTF. In DNA form, the CDR3 reads TGTGCCAGCAGCTTGTTGGGGGAGGGCGGCTATGGCTACACCTTC.

By proportion, this clonotype is medium-sized. The CDR3 loop reads CASSLAEGTGANVLTF. The CDR3 bases are TGTGCCAGCAGCTTAGCTGAGGGGACTGGGGCCAACGTCCTGACTTTC. V gene TRBV7-6 combines with J gene TRBJ2-6, with D perhaps TRBD1 or TRBD2 (5 bases each). This CDR3 has 16 amino acids. With 0 bases removed from V and 2 bases from J, the gap between germline ends came to 8 bases. The germline CDR1 and CDR2 sequences are SGHVS and FNYEAQ.

The J gene is TRBJ1-2, the V gene TRBV6-6; D is uncertain. With 0 bases removed from V and 9 bases from J, the gap between germline ends came to 11 bases. The germline V gene encodes CDR1 MNHNY and CDR2 SVGAGI (reference sequence). CDR3 length equals 13 residues. Written as DNA, the CDR3 is TGTGCCAGCAGTTACTCCCTAGAGGGAAGCTACACCTTC. Translation: CASSYSLEGSYTF.

This clonotype was detected a few times. The rearrangement joins TRBV6-2 or TRBV6-3 to TRBJ1-6; TRBD1 aligns across 11 bases. Germline V gives CDR1 MNHEY, CDR2 SVGEGT. The CDR3 has 15 residues. Unmatched junction bases numbered 5, after V lost 6 bases and J lost 7 bases. Here the CDR3 reads CASSPGTGGNSPLHF. In DNA form, the CDR3 reads TGTGCCAGCAGCCCCGGGACAGGGGGGAATTCACCCCTCCACTTT.

The CDR3: CASSLGGGPRRNEQFF. The CDR3 bases are TGTGCCAGCAGCTTAGGTGGGGGCCCCCGAAGGAATGAGCAGTTCTTC. The chain couples TRBV7-9 to TRBJ2-1, with a tentative D call TRBD1 (6 bases). The CDR3 loop spans 16 amino acids. V was cut by 1 base and J by 7 bases, with 17 bases left in between. Germline values: CDR1 SEHNR, CDR2 FQNEAQ (reference sequence).

The chain joins TRBV6-2 or TRBV6-3 to TRBJ2-3; unclear D gene. Trimming took off 0 bases at V and 4 bases at J, with 5 bases between the two ends. Germline V gene lookup returns CDR1 MNHEY and CDR2 SVGEGT. CDR3 size: 13 residues. CDR3 region: CASSYSESDTQYF. The CDR3 nucleotides read TGTGCCAGCAGTTACTCAGAATCAGATACGCAGTATTTT.

A word on this clonotype: One junction end does not reproduce the germline sequence, and a read error may be involved. V is TRBV7-9 and J is TRBJ1-5; D might be TRBD1 (5 bases). The CDR3 runs 15 residues. The germline V gene has CDR1 SEHNR and CDR2 FQNEAQ (reference sequence). Here the CDR3 reads CASSLAGTYNQPQHF. As DNA, the CDR3 is TGTGCCAGCAGCCTAGCAGGGACCTACAATCAGCCCCAGCATTTT.

This clonotype was picked up a small number of times. V and J are TRBV6-5 and TRBJ2-5; D might be TRBD2 (6 bases). The germline CDR1 and CDR2 sequences are MNHEY and SVGAGI. The CDR3 extends over 14 amino acids. Trimming shortened V by 1 base and J by 4 bases, and 10 bases separated the two germline ends. The CDR3 nucleotides read TGTGCCAGCAGTTACTTGGGGGGTTCAGAGACCCAGTACTTC. It codes for CASSYLGGSETQYF.

This clonotype was counted a few times. The chain combines TRBV6-4 with TRBJ1-1, with D unclear. V was shortened by 2 bases and J by 4 bases, with 11 bases between the two germline ends. The CDR3 loop spans 14 amino acids. Germline-derived CDR1 and CDR2 are MRHNA and SNTAGT. Written as DNA, the CDR3 is TGTGCCAGCAGTGACGAAGGGAAGAGCACTGAAGCTTTCTTT. Translating gives CASSDEGKSTEAFF.

V gene TRBV4-2 combines with J gene TRBJ2-1, with TRBD2 matching over 9 bases. Looked up from germline, CDR1 is LGHNA and CDR2 is YNFKEQ. The V segment lost 1 base and the J segment 6 bases; nucleotides outside the gene matches: 7. The CDR3 has 16 residues. The CDR3 loop is CASSQVMASGANEQFF. In DNA, the CDR3 is TGTGCCAGCAGCCAAGTGATGGCTAGCGGGGCCAATGAGCAGTTCTTC.

The chain is built from TRBV20-1 and TRBJ2-7; D is ambiguous. Germline CDR1 reads DFQATT; CDR2 reads SNEGSKA (reference sequence). This CDR3 has 13 residues. V gave up 1 base and J gave up 3 bases, with 10 bases separating them. DNA for the CDR3: TGCAGTGCTAGAGGGGGTGTGGACTACGAGCAGTACTTC. Its translation: CSARGGVDYEQYF.

This clonotype is labeled large (0.1 to 1%). The chain employs TRBV20-1 and TRBJ1-5; 7 positions match TRBD1. CDR1 is DFQATT and CDR2 is SNEGSKA in the germline V gene (reference sequence). CDR3 size: 14 residues. Trimming cost V 0 bases and J 4 bases; bases outside gene matches: 3. Here the CDR3 reads CSARDLTGNQPQHF. CDR3 bases: TGCAGTGCTAGAGATCTGACAGGGAATCAGCCCCAGCATTTT.

In this sample, this clonotype turned up a few times. J is TRBJ2-5 and V is TRBV5-1, with 10 positions matching TRBD2. The V segment lost 5 bases and the J segment 2 bases; nucleotides outside the gene matches: 6. The germline gives CDR1 SGHRS, CDR2 YFSETQ. CDR3 length: 15 amino acids. The CDR3 coding sequence is TGCGCCAGCAGACCCGAACTAGCGGGGCAAGAGACCCAGTACTTC. Translation: CASRPELAGQETQYF.

The V and J genes are TRBV24-1 and TRBJ2-1; 10 nucleotides align to TRBD2. Per germline, CDR1 KGHDR and CDR2 SFDVKD. This CDR3 spans 15 amino acids. V lost 2 bases to trimming and J lost 8 bases; unmatched junction nucleotides: 5. CDR3 residues: CATSDSRTSGDEQFF. The CDR3 coding sequence is TGTGCCACCAGTGATTCCCGGACTAGCGGAGATGAGCAGTTCTTC.

By its share, this clonotype is medium-sized. The chain recombines TRBV6-1 with TRBJ2-3, with 10 bases lining up with TRBD2. The germline V gene encodes CDR1 MNHNS and CDR2 SASEGT. This CDR3 contains 16 residues. Trimming cost V 3 bases and J 1 base; bases outside gene matches: 4. In DNA form, the CDR3 reads TGTGCCAGCAGTGATCTAGCGGGGGAAGGCACAGATACGCAGTATTTT. It specifies CASSDLAGEGTDTQYF.